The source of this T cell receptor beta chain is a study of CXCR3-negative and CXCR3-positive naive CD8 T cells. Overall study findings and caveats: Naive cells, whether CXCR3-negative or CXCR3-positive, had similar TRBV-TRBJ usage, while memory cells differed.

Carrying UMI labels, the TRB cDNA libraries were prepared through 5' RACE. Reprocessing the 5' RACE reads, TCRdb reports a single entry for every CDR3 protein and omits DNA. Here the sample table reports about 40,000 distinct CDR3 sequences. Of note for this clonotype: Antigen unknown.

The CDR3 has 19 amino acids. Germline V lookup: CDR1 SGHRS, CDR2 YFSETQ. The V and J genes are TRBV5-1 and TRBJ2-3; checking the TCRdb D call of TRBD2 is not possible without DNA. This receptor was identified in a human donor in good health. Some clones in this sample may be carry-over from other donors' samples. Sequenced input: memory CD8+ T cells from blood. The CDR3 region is CASSLHSTSGGGFTDTQYF.